This section outlines one TCR beta chain sequence together with its context. This clone was picked up one time. Its specific antigen is unknown. Base qualities are missing; no much larger clone stands one base away. These data come from a study of blood T cell repertoires in COVID-19 (dated by TCRdb to about 2020). Study-wide context: The collaborator samples originated in the United States, Italy and Spain and spanned the acute and convalescent phases of COVID-19. The prospective study material was composed of cDNA or gDNA derived from T cells, B-cell-depleted T cells, or PBMCs. Subjects who had been exposed to COVID-19, were actively infected with it, or had recovered from it provided the deeply sampled blood TCRbeta repertoires that made up the dataset. The repertoires were made available in a free public database intended to serve as a resource for research on the immune response to SARS-CoV-2. Samples were obtained from the ongoing ImmuneRACE study (first 160 participants) and from some 1,200 subjects provided by 6 global collaborators. Nearly every sample came with metadata listing a de-identified subject ID, COVID-19 status, age in years and sex. Where HLA class I and class II types were available, the types were taken from metadata supplied by the sample provider, not from assay-based typing. Overall study outcomes, separate from this receptor: The amount of clinical and demographic metadata varied by source and participant and was provided uncurated.

V drops 8 bases and J drops 7 bases, leaving 17 bases in between. The CDR3 goes from the cysteine to the phenylalanine over 13 residues. The sequence is cut down to CDR3 DNA, 39 bases in frame from base 1. The collaborating institutions used their own protocols to collect whole blood in K2EDTA tubes. Collaborator samples were shipped for TCRbeta analysis as frozen whole blood, isolated PBMCs, or DNA extracted from either sample type. TCRbeta CDR3 regions were amplified from genomic DNA by means of the immunoSEQ Assay, a bias-controlled multiplex PCR. Processing in the source paper ran as follows. Nucleated cell counts per sample were estimated from amplification of reference gene primers within the assay. Sequence reads were collapsed and filtered to measure the absolute abundance of every unique TCRbeta CDR3 rearrangement. For each sample, productive Simpson clonality was calculated as the square root of Simpson's diversity index over productive rearrangements. Drawn from immuneACCESS, this table holds only the in-frame rearrangements with V and J called that TCRdb kept. Clones are partly lost; checked studies trace under half to an unresolved V gene and leave the rest unexplained. That table furnishes V, J and clone size, whereas the DNA furnished D and trimming. The sample contains 10,000 to 15,000 clones, approximately 80% of them found a single time. The top ten clonotypes cover about 25% of the sample.

The sample comprised peripheral blood. This TCR came from a man between 35 and 55 years old with active or convalescent COVID-19. The rearranged chain carries TRBV12-3 or TRBV12-4 and TRBJ1-1; a confident D gene designation cannot be given. The CDR3 sequence is CASGLIGDSEAFF. Here is the DNA: TGTGCCAGCGGACTAATCGGGGATAGTGAAGCTTTCTTT.